These 29 T cell receptor beta chains share one sample of origin, sequenced in a study of shared clonotypes between healthy human individuals (dated by TCRdb to about 2020). The library was made by the immunoSEQ multiplex PCR assay. TCRdb stores this immuneACCESS table with in-frame sequences only. Part of the clones is absent; in the studies checked, under half of the shortfall reflects unresolved V genes, and no reason is known for the rest. This sample gives hundreds of thousands of clones in total; about 92% of them show up just once. The top ten hold around 24% of the sample. CD8 naive samples consisted of CD45RO-negative cells that were positively selected for CCR7, yielding a CD45RA+CCR7+ population without TemRA cells. The sample taken for sequencing was naive CD8+ T cells sorted from blood. Per the publication, the cell subset or site label means: CD45RA+CCR7+. Receptors originate from a man aged 25-45 years in good health.

The rearrangement links TRBV27 to TRBJ2-7; 9 positions match TRBD2. The CDR3 has 15 amino acids. Unmatched junction bases numbered 9, after V lost 8 bases and J lost 1 base. Germline V CDR1 and CDR2: MNHEY, SMNVEV (reference sequence). The CDR3 sequence is CASGPRTSVSYEQYF. CDR3 nucleotide sequence: TGTGCCAGCGGACCCAGGACTAGCGTATCCTACGAGCAGTACTTC.

The genes are TRBV27 and TRBJ2-7, with 10 bases identical to TRBD1. J lost 2 bases, V lost 4 bases, and 5 bases had no gene match. The CDR3 spans 15 residues. Germline-derived CDR1 and CDR2 are MNHEY and SMNVEV (reference sequence). The CDR3 here is CASSSTGGAPYEQYF. CDR3 bases: TGTGCCAGCAGTTCGACAGGGGGCGCACCCTACGAGCAGTACTTC.

The chain combines TRBV7-9 with TRBJ1-2, with D perhaps TRBD1 (5 bases). The V and J ends lost 5 bases and 6 bases respectively, with 16 bases between them. CDR1 and CDR2 (germline): SEHNR, FQNEAQ (reference sequence). The CDR3 runs to 14 residues. CDR3 nucleotide sequence: TGTGCCAGCAGCCCGCGGGCGGGGGTTAATGGCTACACCTTC. Amino acids: CASSPRAGVNGYTF.

The V and J genes are TRBV7-9 and TRBJ2-1; the match to TRBD1 covers 7 bases. Trimming at V came to 8 bases and at J to 8 bases, leaving 12 bases not matched to a gene. Germline V gene data show CDR1 as SEHNR and CDR2 as FQNEAQ (reference sequence). This CDR3 comprises 14 residues. The DNA of the CDR3 is TGTGCCAGCCGGGCGCAGGGGGTGAGGGATGAGCAGTTCTTC. This translates into CASRAQGVRDEQFF.

J is TRBJ2-7 and V is TRBV5-4; TRBD1 agrees at 9 bases. The V segment lost 6 bases and the J segment 5 bases; nucleotides outside the gene matches: 9. Germline values: CDR1 SGHNT, CDR2 YYREEE (reference sequence). The CDR3 sequence is 14 residues long. CDR3 residues: CASTGPQGADEQYF. The CDR3 DNA sequence: TGTGCCAGCACGGGACCACAGGGGGCGGACGAGCAGTACTTC. Drawing the rest from reference TRBV5-4 and TRBJ2-7, the complete variable domain is ETGVTQSPTHLIKTRGQQVTLRCSSQSGHNTVSWYQQALGQGPQFIFQYYREEENGRGNFPPRFSGLQFPNYSSELNVNALELDDSALYLCASTGPQGADEQYFGPGTRLTVT.

About this clone: Other DNA sequences in the same sample also yield this CDR3. V usage is TRBV27 and J usage is TRBJ2-1, with 7 nucleotides matching TRBD2. Trimming at V came to 7 bases and at J to 1 base, leaving 4 bases not matched to a gene. CDR3 length equals 14 residues. Germline loops: CDR1 MNHEY, CDR2 SMNVEV (reference sequence). The CDR3: CASTSGGSYNEQFF. The DNA for the CDR3 is TGTGCCAGCACTTCGGGGGGATCCTACAATGAGCAGTTCTTC.

J is TRBJ1-2 and V is TRBV6-4; no reliable D call. The germline gives CDR1 MRHNA, CDR2 SNTAGT. CDR3 length: 15 residues. Trimming cost V 0 bases and J 6 bases, with 14 bases left between them. The CDR3 DNA is TGTGCCAGCAGTGACTCGAATGCGGGTGGTCATGGCTACACCTTC. It is translated as CASSDSNAGGHGYTF.

CDR3 bases: TGTGCCAGCAGTGCGGTTGGGGAGTACAATGAGCAGTTCTTC. It specifies CASSAVGEYNEQFF. The chain uses TRBV28 and TRBJ2-1, with a weak D call TRBD2 (5 bases). This CDR3 has 14 residues. Trimming pared 5 bases from V and 4 bases from J, leaving 12 bases between. In germline, CDR1 is MDHEN, CDR2 SYDVKM. Full variable domain (remainder filled in from reference TRBV28 and TRBJ2-1): DVKVTQSSRYLVKRTGEKVFLECVQDMDHENMFWYRQDPGLGLRLIYFSYDVKMKEKGDIPEGYSVSREKKERFSLILESASTNQTSMYLCASSAVGEYNEQFFGPGTRLTVL.

This rearrangement joins TRBV18 to TRBJ1-5; 9 nucleotides line up with TRBD1. The CDR3 loop spans 15 amino acids. The J segment lost 6 bases and the V segment lost 6 bases, leaving 9 bases of the junction unmatched. Germline CDR1 is KGHSH and CDR2 is LQKENI. The CDR3 spells CASSEGTGWSQPQHF. The CDR3 nucleotides are TGTGCCAGCTCGGAAGGGACAGGGTGGAGTCAGCCCCAGCATTTT.

V is TRBV7-9 and J is TRBJ2-1; unclear D gene. Trimming removed 5 bases from V and 8 bases from J, with 7 bases in between. The length of the CDR3 is 11 residues. From germline, CDR1 is SEHNR and CDR2 FQNEAQ (reference sequence). CDR3 sequence (DNA): TGTGCCAGCAGCCGCATGGATGAGCAGTTCTTC. This sequence encodes CASSRMDEQFF.

The rearrangement joins TRBV2 to TRBJ2-7; D is tentatively TRBD1 or TRBD2 (5 bases each). Germline V lookup: CDR1 SNHLY, CDR2 FYNNEI. There are 15 residues in the CDR3. V was cut by 7 bases and J by 2 bases, with 18 bases left in between. The CDR3 DNA sequence: TGTGCCAGCAAGGGAGCTGGGGCCCCTCCCTACGAGCAGTACTTC. It translates to CASKGAGAPPYEQYF.

The CDR3 loop reads CASRGLAGTDTQYF. The DNA for the CDR3 is TGTGCCAGCAGAGGACTAGCGGGCACAGATACGCAGTATTTT. J is TRBJ2-3 and V is TRBV27; 10 nucleotides match TRBD2. J lost 1 base, V lost 6 bases, and 1 base had no gene match. This CDR3 spans 14 amino acids. Germline V lookup: CDR1 MNHEY, CDR2 SMNVEV (reference sequence).

This rearrangement joins TRBV5-1 to TRBJ2-5; 11 positions agree with TRBD2. This CDR3 has 16 amino acids. From germline, CDR1 is SGHRS and CDR2 YFSETQ. V was pared by 3 bases and J by 5 bases, with 9 bases of the junction left unmatched. The CDR3 DNA sequence: TGCGCCAGCAGCTCACTTAGCGGGAGGGCCCGGGAGACCCAGTACTTC. Its protein product is CASSSLSGRARETQYF.

This chain joins TRBV15 and TRBJ2-5; tentatively, D is TRBD1 or TRBD2 (5 bases each). Germline assignment: CDR1 LNHNV and CDR2 YYDKDF (reference sequence). CDR3 length: 16 residues. Trimming took off 3 bases at V and 4 bases at J, with 18 bases between the two ends. CDR3 DNA sequence: TGTGCCACCAGCAGCGCCCAATGGGGGAAGTTAGAGACCCAGTACTTC. Residues: CATSSAQWGKLETQYF.

This chain joins TRBV27 and TRBJ1-1, with D possibly TRBD1 on 5 matching bases. This CDR3 region has 14 residues. Germline V gives CDR1 MNHEY, CDR2 SMNVEV (reference sequence). V dropped 5 bases and J dropped 0 bases, with 10 bases sitting between them. The CDR3 protein is CASSRWGMNTEAFF. For the CDR3, the DNA is TGTGCCAGCAGTCGTTGGGGCATGAACACTGAAGCTTTCTTT.

The sample holds one count of this clone. The sample holds other DNA sequences that translate to the same CDR3. The gene calls are TRBV9 and TRBJ2-2, with no clear D. Germline V CDR1 and CDR2: SGDLS, YYNGEE. This CDR3 contains 14 residues. Trimming took off 0 bases at V and 2 bases at J, with 5 bases between the two ends. CDR3 protein: CASSVGGNTGELFF. The CDR3 nucleotides read TGTGCCAGCAGCGTAGGCGGCAACACCGGGGAGCTGTTTTTT. The whole variable domain, remainder taken from reference TRBV9 and TRBJ2-2, is DSGVTQTPKHLITATGQRVTLRCSPRSGDLSVYWYQQSLDQGLQFLIQYYNGEERAKGNILERFSAQQFPDLHSELNLSSLELGDSALYFCASSVGGNTGELFFGEGSRLTVL.

The rearrangement uses TRBV19 and TRBJ1-3, with 7 bases aligning to TRBD1. Germline CDR1 is LNHDA and CDR2 is SQIVND (reference sequence). The CDR3 runs 16 residues. J was trimmed by 4 bases and V by 8 bases; bases with no gene match: 14. The CDR3 DNA is TGTGCCAGTTTTTCGAGTAGGGGGCTATCCGGAAACACCATATATTTT. This encodes CASFSSRGLSGNTIYF.

This chain connects TRBV11-2 to TRBJ2-5; perhaps TRBD1 as D (5 bases). The V end was cut by 3 bases, the J end by 2 bases, with 10 bases between. CDR1 is SGHAT, CDR2 FQNNGV, per germline. The CDR3 totals 14 residues. As DNA, the CDR3 is TGTGCCAGCAGCTTGATACAGGAGCAAGAGACCCAGTACTTC. Translated, it gives CASSLIQEQETQYF.

The rearrangement uses TRBV16 and TRBJ2-7; 11 bases agree with TRBD1. The CDR3 runs 15 residues. The V gene end was trimmed by 3 bases and the J gene end by 1 base; junction bases not matched to a gene: 2. CDR1 is KGHSY and CDR2 is FQNENV in the germline V gene. The CDR3 spells CASSHGTGGSYEQYF. The DNA for the CDR3 is TGTGCCAGCAGCCATGGGACAGGGGGGTCCTACGAGCAGTACTTC.

The CDR3 loop is CASSLATYNEQFF. The CDR3 nucleotides are TGTGCCAGCAGCTTAGCTACCTACAATGAGCAGTTCTTC. J is TRBJ2-1 and V is TRBV11-2; D not certain. The germline V gene has CDR1 SGHAT and CDR2 FQNNGV. The CDR3 runs to 13 residues. V shed 1 base and J shed 2 bases, with 3 bases lying between them.

A note on this clone: Different DNA sequences within this sample yield the same CDR3. The chain links TRBV9 to TRBJ2-7, with 9 bases fitting TRBD1. V gave up 7 bases and J gave up 4 bases; unmatched junction bases: 9. Germline assignment: CDR1 SGDLS and CDR2 YYNGEE. CDR3 length equals 14 residues. This chain's CDR3 is CASSPGTGTYEQYF. Here the CDR3 DNA reads TGTGCCAGCTCCCCCGGGACAGGGACGTACGAGCAGTACTTC.

As for this clone: At the DNA level, this CDR3 is encoded by other sequences in the same sample as well. V gene TRBV27 combines with J gene TRBJ2-7, with 10 positions matching TRBD1. The CDR3 length is 14 residues. The V and J ends lost 2 bases and 3 bases, in that order; junction bases with no gene match: 1. Germline CDR1 reads MNHEY; CDR2 reads SMNVEV (reference sequence). The chain's CDR3 is CASSLRDRGYEQYF. The DNA of the CDR3 is TGTGCCAGCAGTTTACGGGACAGGGGCTACGAGCAGTACTTC.

The J gene is TRBJ2-1, the V gene TRBV14, with D perhaps matching TRBD1 or TRBD2 (5 bases each). The V end lost 0 bases, the J end lost 9 bases, and 15 bases lay between the germline ends. Looked up from germline, CDR1 is SGHDN and CDR2 is FVKESK. The CDR3 contains 15 residues. Written as DNA, the CDR3 is TGTGCCAGCAGCCAAGAACTGTCGGGGCTGGCTGAGCAGTTCTTC. As protein: CASSQELSGLAEQFF.

The V call is TRBV28, the J call TRBJ2-7; a possible D gene is TRBD2 (7 bases). In germline, CDR1 is MDHEN, CDR2 SYDVKM. V was cut by 2 bases and J by 4 bases, with 24 bases left in between. CDR3 length: 18 residues. The CDR3 coding sequence is TGTGCCAGCAGTTTAATCATTGGGGGGGCTAGCGGTAGTTACGAGCAGTACTTC. Protein sequence: CASSLIIGGASGSYEQYF.

V gene TRBV30 combines with J gene TRBJ2-7; 12 nucleotides align to TRBD1. V lost 0 bases to trimming and J lost 5 bases; unmatched junction nucleotides: 17. The CDR3 is 19 amino acids. The germline V gene has CDR1 GTSNPN and CDR2 SVGIG (reference sequence). CDR3: CAWSVWGQGASGSLNEQYF. DNA of the CDR3: TGTGCCTGGAGTGTATGGGGACAGGGGGCTAGCGGGAGTCTGAACGAGCAGTACTTC.

In regard to this clone: Other nucleotide sequences from this sample produce the same CDR3. J is TRBJ2-3 and V is TRBV9; D is ambiguous. V lost 7 bases and J lost 0, with 9 bases in between. Germline CDR1 is SGDLS and CDR2 is YYNGEE. The CDR3 loop spans 13 amino acids. The CDR3 spells CASSVLSTDTQYF. CDR3 sequence (DNA): TGTGCCAGCTCTGTTCTTAGCACAGATACGCAGTATTTT.

This clone was observed a single time. V is TRBV4-1 and J is TRBJ2-1; 7 positions match TRBD1. Germline trimming cut 0 bases from V and 9 bases from J; bases unmatched to any gene: 8. The germline CDR1 and CDR2 sequences are MGHRA and YSYEKL. The CDR3 is 15 residues long. The CDR3 DNA sequence: TGCGCCAGCAGCCAAGATCGAGGGGGCGCGCCTGAGCAGTTCTTC. This sequence encodes CASSQDRGGAPEQFF.

The chain employs TRBV7-9 and TRBJ2-1; 9 bases match TRBD2. The CDR3 has 16 amino acids. V lost 1 base to trimming and J lost 3 bases; unmatched junction nucleotides: 4. CDR1 and CDR2 (germline): SEHNR, FQNEAQ (reference sequence). The chain's CDR3 is CASSLGSSGSYNEQFF. CDR3 bases: TGTGCCAGCAGCTTAGGTAGTAGCGGGAGCTACAATGAGCAGTTCTTC.

The gene calls are TRBV19 and TRBJ2-7; D perhaps matches TRBD1 (5 bases). The V gene's germline CDR1 is LNHDA and CDR2 SQIVND (reference sequence). V lost 3 bases, J lost 3 bases, and 24 bases lay in between. There are 18 residues in the CDR3. This chain's CDR3 is CASSMRGAGNSFYYEQYF. CDR3 DNA sequence: TGTGCCAGTAGTATGAGAGGTGCAGGGAACTCCTTCTACTACGAGCAGTACTTC.